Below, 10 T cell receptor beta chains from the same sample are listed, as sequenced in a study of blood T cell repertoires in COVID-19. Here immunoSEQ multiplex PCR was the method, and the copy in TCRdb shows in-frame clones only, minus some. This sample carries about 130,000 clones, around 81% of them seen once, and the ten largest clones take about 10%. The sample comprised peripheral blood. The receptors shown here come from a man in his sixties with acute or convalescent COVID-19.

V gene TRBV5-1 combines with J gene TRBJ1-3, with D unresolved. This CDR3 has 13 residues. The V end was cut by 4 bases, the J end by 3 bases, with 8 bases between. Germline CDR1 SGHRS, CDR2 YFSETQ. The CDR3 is CASSNPGGNTIYF. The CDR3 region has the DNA TGCGCCAGCAGCAACCCGGGTGGAAACACCATATATTTT.

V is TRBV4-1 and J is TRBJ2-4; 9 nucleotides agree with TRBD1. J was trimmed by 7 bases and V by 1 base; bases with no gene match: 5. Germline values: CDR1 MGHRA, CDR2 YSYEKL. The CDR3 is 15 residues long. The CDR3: CASSQGGQGRNIQYF. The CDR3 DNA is TGCGCCAGCAGCCAAGGGGGACAGGGACGGAACATTCAGTACTTC.

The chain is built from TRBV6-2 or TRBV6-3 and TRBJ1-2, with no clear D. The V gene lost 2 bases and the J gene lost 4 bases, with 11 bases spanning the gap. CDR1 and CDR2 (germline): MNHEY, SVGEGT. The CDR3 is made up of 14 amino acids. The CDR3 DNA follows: TGTGCCAGCAGTTACGGAGGTTTACTCTATGGCTACACCTTC. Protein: CASSYGGLLYGYTF.

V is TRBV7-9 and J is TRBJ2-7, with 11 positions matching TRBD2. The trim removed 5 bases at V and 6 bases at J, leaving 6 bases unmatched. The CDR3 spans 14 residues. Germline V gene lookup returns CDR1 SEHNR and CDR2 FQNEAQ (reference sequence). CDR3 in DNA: TGTGCCAGCAGCGATAGCGGGAGGGCTGGCGAGCAGTACTTC. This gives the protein CASSDSGRAGEQYF.

CDR3 nucleotides: TGTGCCAGCAGCTTATCGCCCGGGTTCGCCTATGGCTACACCTTC. Its translation: CASSLSPGFAYGYTF. The genes are TRBV5-5 and TRBJ1-2; D is uncertain. The germline gives CDR1 SGHKS, CDR2 YYEKEE (reference sequence). The CDR3 runs to 15 residues. Trimming cost V 2 bases and J 4 bases, with 15 bases left between them. The whole variable domain, remainder taken from reference TRBV5-5 and TRBJ1-2, is DAGVTQSPTHLIKTRGQQVTLRCSPISGHKSVSWYQQVLGQGPQFIFQYYEKEERGRGNFPDRFSARQFPNYSSELNVNALLLGDSALYLCASSLSPGFAYGYTFGSGTRLTVV.

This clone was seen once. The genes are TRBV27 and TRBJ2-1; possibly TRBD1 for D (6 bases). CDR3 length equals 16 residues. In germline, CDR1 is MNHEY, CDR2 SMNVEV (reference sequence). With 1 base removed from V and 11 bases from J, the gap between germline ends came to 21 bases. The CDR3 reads CASSLFNLGMGAQQFF. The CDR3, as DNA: TGTGCCAGCAGTTTATTTAATTTAGGTATGGGGGCCCAGCAGTTCTTC.

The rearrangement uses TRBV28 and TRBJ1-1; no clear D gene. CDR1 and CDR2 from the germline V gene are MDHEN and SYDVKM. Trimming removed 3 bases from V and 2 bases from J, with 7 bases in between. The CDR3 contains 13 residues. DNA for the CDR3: TGTGCCAGCAGTTTTCGTCCCAACACTGAAGCTTTCTTT. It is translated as CASSFRPNTEAFF.

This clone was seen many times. CDR3 sequence reads: CASSLQGSNTEAFF. The CDR3 region has the DNA TGTGCCAGCAGCCTCCAGGGCTCTAACACTGAAGCTTTCTTT. The V and J genes are TRBV9 and TRBJ1-1; possible D gene TRBD1, 5 bases. The CDR3 totals 14 residues. The V gene's germline CDR1 is SGDLS and CDR2 YYNGEE. V lost 4 bases to trimming and J lost 2 bases, with 12 bases between them. The complete variable domain, with remaining parts taken from reference TRBV9 and TRBJ1-1, reads DSGVTQTPKHLITATGQRVTLRCSPRSGDLSVYWYQQSLDQGLQFLIQYYNGEERAKGNILERFSAQQFPDLHSELNLSSLELGDSALYFCASSLQGSNTEAFFGQGTRLTVV.

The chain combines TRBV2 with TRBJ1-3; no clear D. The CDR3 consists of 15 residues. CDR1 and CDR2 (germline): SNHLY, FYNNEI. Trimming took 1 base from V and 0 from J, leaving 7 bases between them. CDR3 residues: CASSEESGSGNTIYF. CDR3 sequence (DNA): TGTGCCAGCAGTGAAGAGAGTGGCTCTGGAAACACCATATATTTT.

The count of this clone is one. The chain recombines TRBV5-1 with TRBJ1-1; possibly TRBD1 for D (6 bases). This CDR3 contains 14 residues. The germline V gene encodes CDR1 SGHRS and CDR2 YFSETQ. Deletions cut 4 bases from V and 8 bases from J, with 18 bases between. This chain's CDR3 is CASSPAQGLWEAFF. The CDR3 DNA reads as TGCGCCAGCAGCCCCGCCCAGGGGCTGTGGGAAGCTTTCTTT.